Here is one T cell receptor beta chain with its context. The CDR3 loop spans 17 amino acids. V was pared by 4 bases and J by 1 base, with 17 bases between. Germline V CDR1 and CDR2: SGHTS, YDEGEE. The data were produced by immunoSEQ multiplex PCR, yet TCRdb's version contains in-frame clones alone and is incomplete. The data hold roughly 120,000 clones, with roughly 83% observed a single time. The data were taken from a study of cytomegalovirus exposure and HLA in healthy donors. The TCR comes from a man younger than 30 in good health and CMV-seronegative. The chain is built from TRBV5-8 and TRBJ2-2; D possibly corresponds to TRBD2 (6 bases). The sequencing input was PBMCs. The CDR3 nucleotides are TGTGCCAGCAGCCCCGTATGGCGGGGAGTGAACACCGGGGAGCTGTTTTTT. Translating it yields CASSPVWRGVNTGELFF.